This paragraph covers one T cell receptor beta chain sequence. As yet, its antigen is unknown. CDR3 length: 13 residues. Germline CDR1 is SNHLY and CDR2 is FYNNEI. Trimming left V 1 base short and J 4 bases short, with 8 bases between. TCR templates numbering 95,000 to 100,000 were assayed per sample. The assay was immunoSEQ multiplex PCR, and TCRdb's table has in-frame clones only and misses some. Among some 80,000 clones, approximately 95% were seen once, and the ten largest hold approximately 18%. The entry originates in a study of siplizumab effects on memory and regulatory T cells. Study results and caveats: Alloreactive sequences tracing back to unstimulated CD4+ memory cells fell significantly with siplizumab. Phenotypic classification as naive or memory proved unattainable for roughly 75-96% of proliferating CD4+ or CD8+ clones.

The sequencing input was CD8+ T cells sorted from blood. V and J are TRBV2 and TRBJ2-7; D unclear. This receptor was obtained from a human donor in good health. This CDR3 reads CASSEGGRYEQYF. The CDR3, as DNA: TGTGCCAGCAGTGAAGGTGGGCGGTACGAGCAGTACTTC.